A selection of T cell receptor beta chains follows, all from one sample in a study of T cell changes during pregnancy in multiple sclerosis. Using immunoSEQ multiplex PCR, the repertoire was profiled, and TCRdb retains in-frame clones only, with some absent. The repertoire holds 35,000 to 45,000 clones, 91% seen once, with roughly 1.8% in the top ten. The sequencing here drew on CD4+ T cells from peripheral blood mononuclear cells, taken after pregnancy. The receptor set was obtained from a female donor in good health, enrolled as a control in a pregnancy study. CDR3s include the opening cysteine and the closing phenylalanine or tryptophan. D genes are given only for firm matches. A clone size is listed for some rows: how often the clone was seen (once, few, many), or a class if it is expanded.

TRBJ2-7,NA,NA,TRBV28,TGTGCCAGCAGTTACCAGATCTACGAGCAGTACTTC,CASSYQIYEQYF
TRBJ2-1,NA,TRBD1,TRBV28,TGTGCCAGCAGTTTATACCGGGACAGTTACAATGAGCAGTTCTTC,CASSLYRDSYNEQFF
TRBJ2-1,NA,NA,TRBV15,TGTGCCACCAGCAGAACTCTAGGCAATGAGCAGTTCTTC,CATSRTLGNEQFF
TRBJ2-2,NA,NA,TRBV5-1,TGCGCCAGCAGTTCTGCCGGGGAACAGCTCGGGGAGCTGTTTTTT,CASSSAGEQLGELFF
TRBJ2-1,NA,TRBD1,TRBV28,TGTGCCAGCAGGCACGGGACAGGGGGTGAGCAGTTCTTC,CASRHGTGGEQFF
TRBJ2-2,NA,NA,TRBV2,TGTGCCAGCAGGACAGCTACCAACACCGGGGAGCTGTTTTTT,CASRTATNTGELFF
TRBJ2-5,once,NA,TRBV5-1,TGCGCCAGCAGCTTGGTGGGAGGCCGTGGAGAGACCCAGTACTTC,CASSLVGGRGETQYF
TRBJ1-1,NA,NA,TRBV18,TGTGCCAGCTCACCGCGGGGGGGAAACACTGAAGCTTTCTTT,CASSPRGGNTEAFF
TRBJ2-1,NA,TRBD2,TRBV28,TGTGCCAGCAGTTCTCTAGCGGGGGAGCCCAATGAGCAGTTCTTC,CASSSLAGEPNEQFF
TRBJ1-5,NA,NA,TRBV6-1,TGTGCCAGCATAGATAGCAATCAGCCCCAGCATTTT,CASIDSNQPQHF
TRBJ2-5,NA,TRBD1,TRBV6-5,TGTGCCAGCAGTTTCCTGGACAGGGCGTTGGAGACCCAGTACTTC,CASSFLDRALETQYF
TRBJ2-6,NA,NA,TRBV5-1,TGCGCCAGCAGTTCACTCGAGTGGGCATCTGGGGCCAACGTCCTGACTTTC,CASSSLEWASGANVLTF
TRBJ2-1,NA,TRBD1,TRBV19,TGTGCCAGTAGTACCTCAGGGACAGTCCGATCTAATGAGCAGTTCTTC,CASSTSGTVRSNEQFF
TRBJ1-5,NA,TRBD1,TRBV7-2,TGTGCCAGCAGCTGGTTAGACAGGGACTTTAGCAATCAGCCCCAGCATTTT,CASSWLDRDFSNQPQHF
TRBJ2-5,NA,NA,TRBV27,TGTGCCAGCAGTTTATATAGGGGAGAGACCCAGTACTTC,CASSLYRGETQYF
TRBJ2-3,NA,TRBD2,TRBV7-8,TGTGCCAGCAGCTGGACACTAGCGGGGGGGCCAGATACGCAGTATTTT,CASSWTLAGGPDTQYF
TRBJ2-1,NA,NA,TRBV5-5,TGTGCCAGCAGTGCCGTCCAGGCTAGCACTGAGCAGTTCTTC,CASSAVQASTEQFF
TRBJ2-1,NA,NA,TRBV4-1,TGCGCCAGCAGCCTCCCCAAAGAGGGAGTTTATAGTGAGCAGTTCTTC,CASSLPKEGVYSEQFF
TRBJ1-1,NA,NA,TRBV29-1,TGCAGCGTGCTAACAGGTCCAACATTCACTGAAGCTTTCTTT,CSVLTGPTFTEAFF
TRBJ2-5,once,TRBD2,TRBV11-2,TGTGCCAGCAGTTCAATCCTAGCGGGGGAGACCCAGTACTTC,CASSSILAGETQYF
TRBJ1-1,NA,NA,TRBV5-1,TGCGCCAGCTACACTATGAACACTGAAGCTTTCTTT,CASYTMNTEAFF
TRBJ1-1,few,NA,TRBV2,TGTGCCAGCAGTAAGCGGACGGCCGACACTGAAGCTTTCTTT,CASSKRTADTEAFF
TRBJ2-1,NA,NA,TRBV28,TGTGCTTCGGGGAACAATGAGCAGTTCTTC,CASGNNEQFF
TRBJ2-6,once,NA,TRBV9,TGTGCCAGCAGCGTAGCTAGGGGGGGAGGCTCTGGGGCCAACGTCCTGACTTTC,CASSVARGGGSGANVLTF
TRBJ1-6,NA,NA,TRBV28,TGTGCCAGCTCTACCTATTCACCCCTCCACTTT,CASSTYSPLHF